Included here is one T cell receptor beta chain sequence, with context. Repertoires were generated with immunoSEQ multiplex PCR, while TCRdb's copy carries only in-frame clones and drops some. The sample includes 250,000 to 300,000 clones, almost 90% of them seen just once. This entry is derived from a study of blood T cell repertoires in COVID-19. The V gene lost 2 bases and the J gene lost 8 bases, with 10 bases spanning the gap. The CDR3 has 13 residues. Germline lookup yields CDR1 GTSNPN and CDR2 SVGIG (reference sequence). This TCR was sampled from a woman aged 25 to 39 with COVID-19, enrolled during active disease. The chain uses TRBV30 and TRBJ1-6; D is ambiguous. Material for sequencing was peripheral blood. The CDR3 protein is CAWSSRTDSPLHF. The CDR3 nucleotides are TGTGCCTGGAGTTCCCGGACTGATTCACCCCTCCACTTT. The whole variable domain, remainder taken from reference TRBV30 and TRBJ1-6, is SQTIHQWPATLVQPVGSPLSLECTVEGTSNPNLYWYRQAAGRGLQLLFYSVGIGQISSEVPQNLSASRPQDRQFILSSKKLLLSDSGFYLCAWSSRTDSPLHFGNGTRLTVT.